One T cell receptor (beta chain) is described in this entry. This record belongs to a study of blood T cell repertoires in COVID-19. Study in general: Whether acute or convalescent, the COVID-19 samples came from the United States, Italy and Spain. Sources were T cells, B-cell-depleted T cells, or PBMCs; the material itself was cDNA or gDNA.

The length of the CDR3 is 13 residues. V was pared by 7 bases and J by 6 bases, with 13 bases between. A PCR-confirmed or clinician-diagnosed COVID-19 case had contacted exposed participants within 2 weeks of entry. Original processing notes: Nucleated cell counts were estimated from reference gene primer amplification. TCRdb's table, derived via immunoSEQ multiplex PCR, lists solely in-frame clones and lacks some. V and J calls and clone size are those listed in that table; D and trimming were worked out from the DNA. This repertoire shows about 220,000 clones, around 89% found once; its top ten account for approximately 16%.

The sample was PBMCs or T cells enriched from blood (not recorded which). The sequence was obtained from a man younger than 40 who had been exposed to COVID-19. The V gene is TRBV12-3 or TRBV12-4, the J gene TRBJ1-5; tentatively, D is TRBD1 (6 bases). CDR3 protein: CASMGGLFQPQHF. The CDR3 DNA reads as TGTGCCAGCATGGGGGGGCTTTTTCAGCCCCAGCATTTT.